This T cell receptor beta chain was identified during a study of blood T cell repertoires in COVID-19. Study overall: The United States, Italy and Spain provided the acute and convalescent COVID-19 samples. PBMCs, B-cell-depleted T cells, or T cells provided the cDNA or gDNA that made up the material.

Generated by immunoSEQ multiplex PCR, the TCRdb table keeps only in-frame clones and is missing some. Of 98,000 or so clones in the sample, about 87% were seen once. The CDR3 is made up of 14 amino acids. Germline loops: CDR1 KGHDR, CDR2 SFDVKD. Trimming cost V 4 bases and J 2 bases, with 7 bases left between them. V usage is TRBV24-1 and J usage is TRBJ1-4; D not certain. The receptor comes from a man aged 45-65 years with acute or convalescent COVID-19. The specimen sequenced was peripheral blood. The CDR3 sequence: CATSEAGTNEKLFF. As DNA, the CDR3 is TGTGCCACCAGTGAAGCCGGGACTAATGAAAAACTGTTTTTT.